This TCR beta chain stems from a study of shared clonotypes between healthy human individuals. At deep level, the assay was performed. Several immunoSEQ 96-well plates shared each subset's DNA, each plate a replicate. Sorted-subset replicate PCRs used 150 to 200 ng DNA, around 27,000 T cell genomes. In the original workflow: ImmunoSEQ gave junction-only sequences without quality scores, so filtering differed. Repertoires were generated with immunoSEQ multiplex PCR, while TCRdb's copy carries only in-frame clones and drops some. V and J calls plus clone size are reproduced from that table; the DNA served to infer D and trimming. The sample records millions of clones, approximately 94% being singletons. CD8 cells classed as naive were CD45RO-negative and positively selected for CCR7, excluding terminally differentiated effector memory CD45RA+ cells. Germline loops: CDR1 MGHRA, CDR2 YSYEKL. CDR3 length equals 13 residues. V lost 4 bases to trimming and J lost 4 bases, with 9 bases between them.

The origin of this receptor is a man aged 18 to 30 in good health. Input material: naive CD8+ T cells sorted from blood. The J gene is TRBJ2-3, the V gene TRBV4-1, with D perhaps TRBD1 (5 bases). The CDR3 sequence: CASSLDSSDTQYF. DNA of the CDR3: TGCGCCAGCAGCCTTGACAGCTCAGATACGCAGTATTTT.